Presented here are 23 T cell receptor beta chains from one specimen sequenced in a study of T cell repertoires in cytomegalovirus infection. TCRdb fed the reads into MiXCR, producing one record per CDR3 protein. The sample includes roughly 230,000 distinct CDR3 sequences, 20% to 25% of them seen just once. The material sequenced was CD8+ T cells from PBMCs. Receptor source: a human donor in good health (CMV status not recorded). Some clones in this sample may be carry-over from other donors' samples.

This clonotype was seen once. V gene TRBV25-1 combines with J gene TRBJ1-1, with 9 bases that match TRBD1. CDR3 length: 15 residues. The trim removed 3 bases at V and 4 bases at J, leaving 6 bases unmatched. The V gene's germline CDR1 is MGHDK and CDR2 SYGVNS. The chain's CDR3 is CASSDSDRGSTEAFF. The CDR3 DNA sequence: TGTGCCAGCAGTGATTCCGACAGGGGGTCCACTGAAGCTTTCTTT.

This clonotype was detected ten times or more. The V gene is TRBV28, the J gene TRBJ1-2; D is possibly TRBD1 (6 bases). Per germline, CDR1 MDHEN and CDR2 SYDVKM. The CDR3 loop spans 16 amino acids. V was pared by 7 bases and J by 0 bases, with 18 bases between. The CDR3 region is CASTSWGGATNYGYTF. In nucleotides, the CDR3 is TGTGCCAGCACCTCCTGGGGGGGGGCGACTAACTATGGCTACACCTTC.

The rearrangement uses TRBV5-6 and TRBJ1-5; D gene unclear. V lost 3 bases to trimming and J lost 13 bases, with 20 bases between them. In germline, CDR1 is SGHDT, CDR2 YYEEEE. The CDR3 is 14 residues long. In DNA, the CDR3 is TGTGCCAGCAGCTCTCAGGCTAACTCTCGCCGACAGCATTTT. Amino acids: CASSSQANSRRQHF.

This clonotype was recorded a few times. V is TRBV9 and J is TRBJ2-1; 7 nucleotides line up with TRBD1. The CDR3 extends over 17 amino acids. Germline CDR1 reads SGDLS; CDR2 reads YYNGEE. J was trimmed by 7 bases and V by 4 bases; bases with no gene match: 17. This CDR3 reads CASSMFGFEGAVNEQFF. In DNA, the CDR3 is TGTGCCAGCAGCATGTTTGGCTTTGAGGGGGCTGTAAATGAGCAGTTCTTC.

This clonotype was observed many times. This chain uses TRBV6-4 with TRBJ2-1; 12 bases line up with TRBD2. The CDR3 totals 16 residues. Germline assignment: CDR1 MRHNA and CDR2 SNTAGT. J gave up 5 bases and V 6 bases, and 8 bases lay outside the gene matches. The CDR3 nucleotides are TGTGCCAGCAGGCCCCTAGCGGGGGGGCTAAACAATGAGCAGTTCTTC. It yields the protein CASRPLAGGLNNEQFF.

This clonotype was counted at least ten times. This chain links TRBV7-2 with TRBJ2-1; D remains ambiguous. CDR3 length: 13 amino acids. Per the germline V gene, CDR1 is SGHTA and CDR2 is FQGNSA. V was trimmed by 5 bases and J by 7 bases, leaving 12 bases between them. The CDR3 DNA sequence: TGTGCCAGCAGCCAAATTACCTGGAATGAGCAGTTCTTC. Its translation is CASSQITWNEQFF.

This chain links TRBV20-1 with TRBJ1-6; D ambiguous. The CDR3 has 15 residues. Trimming shortened V by 8 bases and J by 3 bases, and 17 bases separated the two germline ends. Germline V gives CDR1 DFQATT, CDR2 SNEGSKA (reference sequence). This CDR3 is CSPYSLNFYNSPLHF. CDR3 DNA: TGCAGTCCATACAGCCTGAACTTCTATAATTCACCCCTCCACTTT.

The J gene is TRBJ1-5, the V gene TRBV20-1; D uncertain. The CDR3 is made up of 14 amino acids. From germline, CDR1 is DFQATT and CDR2 SNEGSKA (reference sequence). Trimming removed 2 bases from V and 0 bases from J, with 8 bases in between. CDR3 sequence (DNA): TGCAGTGCTAGATCAGTCTATAGCAATCAGCCCCAGCATTTT. Translating gives CSARSVYSNQPQHF.

At least ten counts were recorded for this clonotype. The chain recombines TRBV7-8 with TRBJ1-4; D unresolved. This CDR3 is built from 11 residues. Trimming took 2 bases from V and 7 from J, leaving 2 bases between them. CDR1 and CDR2 (germline): SGHVS, FQNEAQ. CDR3 nucleotide sequence: TGTGCCAGCAGCTTAAGTGAAAAACTGTTTTTT. Encoded protein: CASSLSEKLFF.

The rearrangement uses TRBV4-1 and TRBJ1-5; D might be TRBD1 (5 bases). Trimming shortened V by 4 bases and J by 7 bases, and 17 bases separated the two germline ends. Germline V gene lookup returns CDR1 MGHRA and CDR2 YSYEKL. The CDR3 runs 15 residues. The CDR3 reads CASSRRWGERQPQHF. The CDR3 bases are TGCGCCAGCAGCCGCCGATGGGGGGAGAGACAGCCCCAGCATTTT.

The rearrangement uses TRBV10-3 and TRBJ2-5, with 8 bases identical to TRBD1. Germline CDR1 and CDR2: ENHRY and SYGVKD. The CDR3 spans 15 residues. With V trimmed by 2 bases and J by 2 bases, 4 bases remained unmatched. CDR3: CAISEDRGWQETQYF. The CDR3 nucleotides are TGTGCCATCAGTGAGGACAGGGGATGGCAAGAGACCCAGTACTTC.

This clonotype came up many times. This chain joins TRBV28 and TRBJ1-5, with 10 bases fitting TRBD1. The length of the CDR3 is 18 residues. Trimming at V came to 4 bases and at J to 0 bases, leaving 9 bases not matched to a gene. Germline assignment: CDR1 MDHEN and CDR2 SYDVKM. CDR3 DNA: TGTGCCAGCAGTTCTCCGGGACAGGGGAGTCGTAGCAATCAGCCCCAGCATTTT. Protein: CASSSPGQGSRSNQPQHF.

The chain is built from TRBV11-2 and TRBJ2-3, with D uncertain. CDR3 length: 15 amino acids. CDR1 SGHAT and CDR2 FQNNGV come from the germline V gene. The ends were cut back, 5 bases at V and 0 bases at J, with 12 bases in the middle. CDR3 in DNA: TGTGCCAGCAGCCCATGGACGGGTAGCACAGATACGCAGTATTTT. It yields the protein CASSPWTGSTDTQYF. The full variable domain, rest sourced from reference TRBV11-2 and TRBJ2-3, is EAGVAQSPRYKIIEKRQSVAFWCNPISGHATLYWYQQILGQGPKLLIQFQNNGVVDDSQLPKDRFSAERLKGVDSTLKIQPAKLEDSAVYLCASSPWTGSTDTQYFGPGTRLTVL.

This clonotype was observed many times. The CDR3 spells CASSFPVLPYGYTF. The DNA for the CDR3 is TGTGCCAGCAGTTTCCCCGTCCTCCCCTATGGCTACACCTTC. The rearrangement links TRBV28 to TRBJ1-2; D is unclear. The V and J ends lost 3 bases and 4 bases respectively, with 12 bases between them. The CDR3 covers 14 residues. Germline assignment: CDR1 MDHEN and CDR2 SYDVKM.

V usage is TRBV20-1 and J usage is TRBJ1-1, with D perhaps TRBD1 (5 bases). Trimming stripped 0 bases from V and 5 bases from J, with 13 bases between. The CDR3 contains 14 residues. CDR1 is DFQATT and CDR2 is SNEGSKA in the germline V gene (reference sequence). CDR3 in amino acids: CSARDFQGETEAFF. In DNA form, the CDR3 reads TGCAGTGCTAGAGATTTCCAGGGAGAAACTGAAGCTTTCTTT.

This clonotype was seen a few times. In nucleotides, the CDR3 is TGTGCCAGCAGTTTCGCGACGAGCTACGAGCAGTACTTC. Protein product: CASSFATSYEQYF. The chain employs TRBV27 and TRBJ2-7; D gene unclear. V dropped 3 bases and J dropped 3 bases, with 9 bases sitting between them. CDR3 length: 13 amino acids. Germline V CDR1 and CDR2: MNHEY, SMNVEV (reference sequence).

V usage is TRBV27 and J usage is TRBJ2-2; 7 nucleotides align to TRBD1. The CDR3 spans 13 residues. Losses at the gene ends were 8 bases for V and 12 bases for J; bases not matched to a gene: 12. CDR1 MNHEY and CDR2 SMNVEV come from the germline V gene (reference sequence). CDR3 region: CASSGTVFGQLFF. CDR3 nucleotides: TGTGCCAGCTCCGGGACAGTCTTCGGTCAGCTGTTTTTT.

This clonotype was counted a few times. This rearrangement joins TRBV7-2 to TRBJ1-5; possible D gene TRBD1, 5 bases. CDR1 and CDR2 from the germline V gene are SGHTA and FQGNSA. V was pared by 3 bases and J by 3 bases, with 12 bases between. The length of the CDR3 is 15 residues. In nucleotides, the CDR3 is TGTGCCAGCAGCTTTGGAGGGGTAGTCAATCAGCCCCAGCATTTT. Translated: CASSFGGVVNQPQHF.

The gene calls are TRBV2 and TRBJ2-2; TRBD2 is a possible D gene (6 bases). Germline values: CDR1 SNHLY, CDR2 FYNNEI. V gave up 4 bases and J gave up 5 bases, with 8 bases separating them. The CDR3 runs 13 residues. CDR3 DNA: TGTGCCAGCAGTGGGAGGGAAACCGGGGAGCTGTTTTTT. It is translated as CASSGRETGELFF.

In its sample, this clonotype was seen a few times. The chain links TRBV2 to TRBJ1-5, with TRBD1 matching 7 bases. V dropped 8 bases and J dropped 10; count of bases not matched to a gene: 17. CDR3 size: 15 residues. Germline CDR1 SNHLY, CDR2 FYNNEI. The DNA for the CDR3 is TGTGCCAGCTTTGGGACAGAAAGGGGATTAGGCCCCCAGCATTTT. Its protein is CASFGTERGLGPQHF.

V gene TRBV14 combines with J gene TRBJ2-3, with D possibly TRBD2 on 5 matching bases. Between the trimmed V and J ends, which lost 8 bases and 6 bases, there was a span of 9 bases. This CDR3 has 11 amino acids. Per the germline V gene, CDR1 is SGHDN and CDR2 is FVKESK. CDR3 residues: CASSRGDTQYF. The CDR3 nucleotides read TGTGCCAGCTCCCGAGGGGATACGCAGTATTTT. Full variable domain (rest looked up from reference TRBV14 and TRBJ2-3): EAGVTQFPSHSVIEKGQTVTLRCDPISGHDNLYWYRRVMGKEIKFLLHFVKESKQDESGMPNNRFLAERTGGTYSTLKVQPAELEDSGVYFCASSRGDTQYFGPGTRLTVL.

This clonotype appeared many times. V and J are TRBV7-2 and TRBJ1-1, with TRBD1 as a possible D gene (5 bases). Germline loops: CDR1 SGHTA, CDR2 FQGNSA. V shed 5 bases and J shed 7 bases, with 23 bases lying between them. This CDR3 spans 16 amino acids. The CDR3 bases are TGTGCCAGCAGCCCGCACACAGACCCAAGGGACGGTGAAGCTTTCTTT. It translates to CASSPHTDPRDGEAFF.

V usage is TRBV24-1 and J usage is TRBJ2-2; D is undetermined. The germline CDR1 and CDR2 sequences are KGHDR and SFDVKD. This CDR3 is 15 amino acids long. Trimming took 5 bases from V and 2 from J, leaving 11 bases between them. CDR3 loop: CATSGVLDNTGELFF. The CDR3 bases are TGTGCCACCAGTGGGGTACTCGATAACACCGGGGAGCTGTTTTTT.